The TCR beta chain described here comes from a study of shared clonotypes between healthy human individuals. Whole-study findings and limits: The generation probabilities recorded for non-shared clonotypes fell below those of clonotypes shared by all four donors. Inspection by rarefaction showed sorted-subset sequencing to be incomplete despite large depth.

The J segment lost 3 bases and the V segment lost 4 bases, leaving 14 bases of the junction unmatched. The CDR3 loop spans 17 amino acids. Germline CDR1 SGHRS, CDR2 YFSETQ. In the case of this clone: Its antigen remains unidentified.

Every one of the donors was a Caucasian adult that lived in Nashville, Tennessee. Splitting of CD4+ cells produced CD45RA+ naive and CD45RA-negative memory subsets. Here immunoSEQ multiplex PCR was the method, and the copy in TCRdb shows in-frame clones only, minus some. The sample comprises about 1.4 million clones, approximately 96% of which are singletons, and approximately 1.2% rests with the top ten. The gene calls are TRBV5-1 and TRBJ2-5; TRBD2 aligns across 8 bases. Sequencing input: naive CD4+ T cells sorted from blood. Subset meaning: CD45RA+ positively selected. The source is a man younger than 45 in good health. The CDR3 here is CASSPGLAARREETQYF. CDR3 in DNA: TGCGCCAGCAGCCCCGGACTAGCAGCGAGAAGGGAAGAGACCCAGTACTTC.